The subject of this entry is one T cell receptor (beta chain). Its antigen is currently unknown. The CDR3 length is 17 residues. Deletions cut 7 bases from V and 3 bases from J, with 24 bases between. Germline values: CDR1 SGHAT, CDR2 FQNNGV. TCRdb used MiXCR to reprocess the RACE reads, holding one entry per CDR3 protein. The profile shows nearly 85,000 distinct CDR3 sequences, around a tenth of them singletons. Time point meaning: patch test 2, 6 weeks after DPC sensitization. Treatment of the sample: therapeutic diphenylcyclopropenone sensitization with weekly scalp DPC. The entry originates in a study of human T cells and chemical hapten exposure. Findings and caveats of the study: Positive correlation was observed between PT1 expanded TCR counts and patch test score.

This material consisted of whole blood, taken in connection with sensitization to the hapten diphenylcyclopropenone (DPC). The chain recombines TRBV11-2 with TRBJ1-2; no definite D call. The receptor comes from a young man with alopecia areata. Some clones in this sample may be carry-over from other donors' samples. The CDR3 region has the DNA TGTGCCAGCACCCCTATTAAGGGAGGGAAGAAGGACTATGGCTACACCTTC. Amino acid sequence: CASTPIKGGKKDYGYTF. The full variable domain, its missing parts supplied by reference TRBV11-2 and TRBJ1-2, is EAGVAQSPRYKIIEKRQSVAFWCNPISGHATLYWYQQILGQGPKLLIQFQNNGVVDDSQLPKDRFSAERLKGVDSTLKIQPAKLEDSAVYLCASTPIKGGKKDYGYTFGSGTRLTVV.